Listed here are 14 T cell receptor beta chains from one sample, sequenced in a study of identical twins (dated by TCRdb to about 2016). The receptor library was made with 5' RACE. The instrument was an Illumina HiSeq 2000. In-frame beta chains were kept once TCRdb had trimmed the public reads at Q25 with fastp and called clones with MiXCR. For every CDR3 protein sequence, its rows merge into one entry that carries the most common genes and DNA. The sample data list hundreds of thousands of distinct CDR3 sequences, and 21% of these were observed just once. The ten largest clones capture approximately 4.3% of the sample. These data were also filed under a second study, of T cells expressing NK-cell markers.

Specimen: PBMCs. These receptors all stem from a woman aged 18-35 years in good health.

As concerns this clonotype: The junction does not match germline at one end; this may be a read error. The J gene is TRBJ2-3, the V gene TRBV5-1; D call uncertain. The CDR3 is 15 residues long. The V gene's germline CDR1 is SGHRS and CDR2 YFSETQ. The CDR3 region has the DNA TGCGCCAGCAGCTTGGGCAGGCCAGACACAGATACGAAGTATTTT. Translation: CASSLGRPDTDTKYF.

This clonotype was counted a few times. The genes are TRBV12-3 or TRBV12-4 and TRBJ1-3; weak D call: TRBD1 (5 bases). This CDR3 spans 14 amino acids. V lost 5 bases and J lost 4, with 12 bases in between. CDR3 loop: CASSVTGVGNTIYF. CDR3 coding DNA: TGTGCCAGCAGTGTGACGGGGGTAGGAAACACCATATATTTT.

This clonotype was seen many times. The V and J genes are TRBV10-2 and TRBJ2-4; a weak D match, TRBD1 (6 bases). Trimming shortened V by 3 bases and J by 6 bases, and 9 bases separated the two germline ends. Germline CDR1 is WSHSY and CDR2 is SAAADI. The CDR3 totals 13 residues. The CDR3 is CASSDLGGNIQYF. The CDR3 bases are TGCGCCAGCAGTGATTTAGGGGGAAACATTCAGTACTTC.

CDR3 bases: TGTGCCAGCAGTTTAGGGGTAGCGGGAGGCAATGAGCAGTTCTTC. It is translated as CASSLGVAGGNEQFF. The chain has TRBV27 and TRBJ2-1; 10 positions agree with TRBD2. In germline, CDR1 is MNHEY, CDR2 SMNVEV (reference sequence). V lost 2 bases, J lost 6 bases, and 4 bases stayed unmatched. The CDR3 contains 15 residues.

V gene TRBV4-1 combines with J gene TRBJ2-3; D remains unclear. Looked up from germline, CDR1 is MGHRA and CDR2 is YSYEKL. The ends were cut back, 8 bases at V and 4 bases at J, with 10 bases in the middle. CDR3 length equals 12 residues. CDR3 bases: TGCGCCAGCGGAATGTACGCAGATACGCAGTATTTT. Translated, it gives CASGMYADTQYF.

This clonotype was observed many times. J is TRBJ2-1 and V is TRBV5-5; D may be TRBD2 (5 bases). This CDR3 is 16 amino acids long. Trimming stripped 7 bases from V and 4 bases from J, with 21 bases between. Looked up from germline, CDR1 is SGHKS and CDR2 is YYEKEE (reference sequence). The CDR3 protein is CASSFEAEVLYNEQFF. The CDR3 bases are TGTGCCAGCTCCTTTGAAGCGGAGGTTCTTTACAATGAGCAGTTCTTC. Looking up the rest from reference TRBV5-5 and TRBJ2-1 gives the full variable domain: DAGVTQSPTHLIKTRGQQVTLRCSPISGHKSVSWYQQVLGQGPQFIFQYYEKEERGRGNFPDRFSARQFPNYSSELNVNALLLGDSALYLCASSFEAEVLYNEQFFGPGTRLTVL.

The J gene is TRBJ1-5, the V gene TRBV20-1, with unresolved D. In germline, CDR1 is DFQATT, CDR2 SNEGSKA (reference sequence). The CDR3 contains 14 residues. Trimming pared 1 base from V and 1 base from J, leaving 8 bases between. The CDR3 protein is CSARGAVSNQPQHF. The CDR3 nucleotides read TGCAGTGCTAGAGGGGCGGTGAGCAATCAGCCCCAGCATTTT.

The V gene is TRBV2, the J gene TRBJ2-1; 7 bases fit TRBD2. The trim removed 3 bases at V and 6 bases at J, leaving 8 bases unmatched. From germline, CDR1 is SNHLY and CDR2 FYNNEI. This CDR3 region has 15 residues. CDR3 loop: CASSDDAGVVNEQFF. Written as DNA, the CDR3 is TGTGCCAGCAGTGATGATGCGGGAGTGGTCAATGAGCAGTTCTTC.

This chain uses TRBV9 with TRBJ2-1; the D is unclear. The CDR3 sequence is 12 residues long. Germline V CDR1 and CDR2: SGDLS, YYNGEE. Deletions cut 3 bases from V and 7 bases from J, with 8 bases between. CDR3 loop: CASSAGSNEQFF. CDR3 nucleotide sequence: TGTGCCAGCAGCGCCGGTAGTAATGAGCAGTTCTTC.

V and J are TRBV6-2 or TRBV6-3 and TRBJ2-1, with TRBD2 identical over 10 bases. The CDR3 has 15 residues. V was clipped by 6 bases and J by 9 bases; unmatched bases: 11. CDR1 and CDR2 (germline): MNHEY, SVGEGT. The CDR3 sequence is CASSRLAGGLGEQFF. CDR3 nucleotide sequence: TGTGCCAGCAGCCGGTTAGCGGGAGGACTGGGTGAGCAGTTCTTC.

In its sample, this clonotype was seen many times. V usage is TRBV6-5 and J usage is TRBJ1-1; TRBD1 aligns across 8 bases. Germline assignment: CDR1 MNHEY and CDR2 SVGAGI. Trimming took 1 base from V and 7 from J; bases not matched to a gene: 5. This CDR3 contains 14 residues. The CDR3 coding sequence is TGTGCCAGCAGTTACTGGACAGGGTCTGGTGAAGCTTTCTTT. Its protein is CASSYWTGSGEAFF.

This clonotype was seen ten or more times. The CDR3 sequence: CSARGGTGGEKLFF. The CDR3 DNA reads as TGCAGTGCTAGAGGTGGGACAGGGGGTGAAAAACTGTTTTTT. The chain uses TRBV20-1 and TRBJ1-4; 11 nucleotides match TRBD1. Germline CDR1 and CDR2: DFQATT and SNEGSKA (reference sequence). V dropped 1 base and J dropped 7; count of bases not matched to a gene: 2. CDR3 length equals 14 residues.

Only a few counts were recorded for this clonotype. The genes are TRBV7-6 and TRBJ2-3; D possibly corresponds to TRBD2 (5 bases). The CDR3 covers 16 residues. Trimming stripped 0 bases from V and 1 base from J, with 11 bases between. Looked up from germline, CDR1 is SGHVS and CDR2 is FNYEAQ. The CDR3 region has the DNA TGTGCCAGCAGCTTAGCGCTTCCCGGGGGCACAGATACGCAGTATTTT. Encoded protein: CASSLALPGGTDTQYF.

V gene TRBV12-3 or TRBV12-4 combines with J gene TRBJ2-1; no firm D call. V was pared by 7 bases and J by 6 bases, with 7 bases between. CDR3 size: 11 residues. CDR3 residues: CASTLSNEQFF. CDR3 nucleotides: TGTGCCAGCACCCTAAGCAATGAGCAGTTCTTC.